The T cell receptor (beta chain) described here comes from a study of neurological immune-mediated disorders. Overall study results and limits: None of the CDR3 amino acid sequences of expanded clones recurred across subjects, suggesting private repertoires in all groups.

At least ten counts were recorded for this clonotype. Its antigen is undetermined. The ends were cut back, 6 bases at V and 5 bases at J, with 13 bases in the middle. Germline loops: CDR1 MNHNS, CDR2 SASEGT. The CDR3 is made up of 13 amino acids. Regarding time point: technical triplicate 3. Sorted libraries used over 800,000 CD4+ or CD8+ T cells. 5'RACE with 10-nucleotide random UMIs generated the cDNA. Every sequencing run drew on 15-18 subjects and yielded over 160 million TCR-beta sequences. TCRdb redid the calling of the 5' RACE reads with MiXCR, one entry per CDR3 protein. The table includes about 30,000 distinct CDR3 sequences, roughly a sixth detected once.

The TCR sequence derives from a female donor with HTLV-1-associated myelopathy (HAM/TSP). This sequence joins TRBV6-1 and TRBJ1-1; D is unresolved. The material sequenced was CD4+ T cells from blood. The CDR3 DNA reads as TGTGCCAGCAGAGGGTTCGGGGAGACTGAAGCTTTCTTT. This codes for CASRGFGETEAFF.